This T cell receptor (beta chain) comes out of a study of blood T cell repertoires in COVID-19. Per the authors' pipeline: Amplification from reference gene primers served as the basis for estimated nucleated cell counts. Libraries were prepared by immunoSEQ multiplex PCR; TCRdb keeps only in-frame clonotypes and omits some of them. V, J and clone size are taken as reported in that table, and D and trimming were inferred from the DNA itself. The table records about 320,000 clones, about 87% of them present only once. V lost 0 bases to trimming and J lost 7 bases, with 13 bases between them. Germline-derived CDR1 and CDR2 are LNHNV and YYDKDF (reference sequence). The CDR3 is 15 amino acids. This study enrolled people aged roughly 18 to 89 from approximately 24 US geographic areas. Symptom resolution, clearance, or two negative PCRs marked donors in Cohort 3 as recovered.

This chain links TRBV15 with TRBJ1-5, with D unclear. The TCR comes from a woman aged 18-35 years who had recovered from COVID-19. Sequencing was done on a sample of PBMCs or T cells enriched from blood (not recorded which). The DNA of the CDR3 is TGTGCCACCAGCAGAGATGCGGCACTTTTACAGCCCCAGCATTTT. It encodes CATSRDAALLQPQHF.